This TCR beta chain came from a study of blood T cell repertoires in COVID-19. Study-wide context: Acute and convalescent COVID-19 samples came from the United States, Italy and Spain. Sample material is recorded as cDNA or gDNA derived from T cells, B-cell-depleted T cells, or PBMCs.

In the authors' workflow: By means of reference gene primer amplification, nucleated cell counts were estimated. Clones were read by immunoSEQ multiplex PCR, and TCRdb kept only the in-frame ones, dropping some. That table gives V, J and clone size, and the DNA gave D and trimming. The sample consists of about 53,000 clones, approximately 82% of them appearing once. The junction had 5 bases not matched to a gene; V was cut back by 2 bases and J by 4 bases. CDR1 and CDR2 from the germline V gene are SGDLS and YYNGEE. This CDR3 is 15 amino acids long. This clone occurred a few times. J is TRBJ2-1 and V is TRBV9; 8 bases agree with TRBD2. This TCR was sampled from a human donor in a cohort sampled during active COVID-19. The specimen was peripheral blood. The CDR3 nucleotides are TGTGCCAGCAGCGTGAAACTAGCGGCTTACAATGAGCAGTTCTTC. This translates into CASSVKLAAYNEQFF.